This T cell receptor (beta chain) was recovered during a study of Tregs in tolerant kidney transplant recipients. Study-level information: Recipients received nonmyeloablative bone marrow transplants from related graft donors, with transient mixed chimerism.

CDR1 SNHLY and CDR2 FYNNEI come from the germline V gene. The CDR3 consists of 15 residues. With V trimmed by 5 bases and J by 4 bases, 9 bases remained unmatched. Profiled with immunoSEQ multiplex PCR; TCRdb holds only in-frame clones, not every one. Of about 110,000 clones listed, roughly 90% were seen once; the top ten hold under 0.35%. General study findings and limits: Biological reproducibility was not directly addressed, but technical replication error appeared minimal. Donor-specific Treg expansion exceeded global Treg expansion in tolerant patients, suggesting antigen drive. The most relevant donor-specific Treg TCRbeta repertoire apparently came from expansion with activated donor B cells.

A remark on this clone: Its antigen is currently unknown.

The input for sequencing was CD4+ T cells from blood, taken before the transplant. The clonotype originates from a human donor who received a combined kidney and bone marrow transplant. The V and J genes are TRBV2 and TRBJ1-1; 8 bases align to TRBD1. CDR3 amino acids: CASSYRTGMGTEAFF. DNA of the CDR3: TGTGCCAGCAGTTACCGGACAGGGATGGGCACTGAAGCTTTCTTT.